These 20 T cell receptor beta chains were all obtained from the same sample, sequenced in a study of blood T cell repertoires in COVID-19. Clones were read by immunoSEQ multiplex PCR, and TCRdb kept only the in-frame ones, dropping some. The top ten clones hold 4% to 4.5% of a sample with approximately 240,000 clones, more than 60% of them seen once. Specimen: peripheral blood. These receptors were obtained from a woman in her thirties or forties with active or convalescent COVID-19.

The chain couples TRBV7-6 to TRBJ1-6; tentative D call: TRBD1 (5 bases). The CDR3 is 13 amino acids. Germline V gene sequence: CDR1 SGHVS, CDR2 FNYEAQ. The germline V and J ends were trimmed by 5 bases and 7 bases, with 9 bases remaining between them. In DNA, the CDR3 is TGTGCCAGCAGCCAGGAGGGGAATTCACCCCTCCACTTT. Amino acids: CASSQEGNSPLHF.

This chain connects TRBV5-4 to TRBJ1-2; 7 bases are shared with TRBD1. CDR3 length: 14 amino acids. V dropped 4 bases and J dropped 7; count of bases not matched to a gene: 10. Germline V gives CDR1 SGHNT, CDR2 YYREEE (reference sequence). CDR3 in DNA: TGTGCCAGCAGCGCATCGACAGGGTACGGTGGCTACACCTTC. This codes for CASSASTGYGGYTF.

V and J are TRBV9 and TRBJ1-3; D not certain. The V and J ends lost 0 bases and 0 bases respectively, with 10 bases between them. The CDR3 has 16 residues. The germline V gene encodes CDR1 SGDLS and CDR2 YYNGEE. The CDR3 coding sequence is TGTGCCAGCAGCGTAGCCACCACTAACTCTGGAAACACCATATATTTT. Its translation is CASSVATTNSGNTIYF.

The rearrangement links TRBV18 to TRBJ2-1, with 9 bases aligning to TRBD2. Trimming took 0 bases from V and 7 from J; bases not matched to a gene: 4. The length of the CDR3 is 15 residues. Germline CDR1 reads KGHSH; CDR2 reads LQKENI. In nucleotides, the CDR3 is TGTGCCAGCTCACCACCTAGCGGGGGAGGGAATGAGCAGTTCTTC. The encoded protein is CASSPPSGGGNEQFF.

This chain uses TRBV12-3 or TRBV12-4 with TRBJ2-7, with a tentative D call TRBD1 (5 bases). V lost 3 bases and J lost 3, with 9 bases in between. The CDR3 length is 13 residues. The CDR3: CASSFLRGYEQYF. DNA for the CDR3: TGTGCCAGCAGTTTCCTTAGGGGCTACGAGCAGTACTTC.

This chain connects TRBV30 to TRBJ2-6; 15 bases line up with TRBD2. Looked up from germline, CDR1 is GTSNPN and CDR2 is SVGIG (reference sequence). With V trimmed by 2 bases and J by 2 bases, 4 bases remained unmatched. The CDR3 covers 18 residues. DNA for the CDR3: TGTGCCTGGAGTTCTGGACTAGCGGGGGGGCCTGGGGCCAACGTCCTGACTTTC. Translated: CAWSSGLAGGPGANVLTF.

This sequence joins TRBV4-1 and TRBJ2-1; 8 bases match TRBD2. With V trimmed by 1 base and J by 5 bases, 10 bases remained unmatched. There are 17 residues in the CDR3. Germline V gene lookup returns CDR1 MGHRA and CDR2 YSYEKL. The CDR3, as DNA: TGCGCCAGCAGCCAAGGTGGACTAGCTGGGTCCCACAATGAGCAGTTCTTC. This encodes CASSQGGLAGSHNEQFF.

This chain uses TRBV2 with TRBJ1-2; 9 nucleotides line up with TRBD1. With V trimmed by 8 bases and J by 6 bases, 10 bases remained unmatched. The CDR3 sequence is 14 residues long. Germline lookup yields CDR1 SNHLY and CDR2 FYNNEI. The CDR3 region has the DNA TGTGCCAGCGTCTATACCGGGACAGGGAATGGCTACACCTTC. It yields the protein CASVYTGTGNGYTF.

This chain links TRBV19 with TRBJ1-2; 9 bases are a match to TRBD1. Per the germline V gene, CDR1 is LNHDA and CDR2 is SQIVND (reference sequence). The V gene end was trimmed by 3 bases and the J gene end by 8 bases; junction bases not matched to a gene: 7. The CDR3 has 14 residues. The CDR3 protein is CASSIAWTGDGYTF. Here the CDR3 DNA reads TGTGCCAGTAGTATTGCGTGGACAGGGGACGGCTACACCTTC.

The chain has TRBV13 and TRBJ1-1; D might be TRBD1 (6 bases). Germline lookup yields CDR1 PRHDT and CDR2 FYEKMQ (reference sequence). There are 13 residues in the CDR3. V lost 4 bases, J lost 3 bases, and 9 bases lay in between. The CDR3 is CASSYRVYTEAFF. CDR3 nucleotides: TGTGCCAGCAGCTACAGGGTTTACACTGAAGCTTTCTTT.

This chain uses TRBV6-5 with TRBJ2-5; 9 bases are shared with TRBD2. Germline V CDR1 and CDR2: MNHEY, SVGAGI. The CDR3 length is 14 residues. V lost 5 bases and J lost 5; bases outside the gene matches: 6. The CDR3 protein is CASSNSGGEETQYF. CDR3 in DNA: TGTGCCAGCAGTAATAGCGGGGGAGAGGAGACCCAGTACTTC.

The chain carries TRBV5-1 and TRBJ1-5; no clear D gene. This CDR3 has 15 residues. Germline loops: CDR1 SGHRS, CDR2 YFSETQ. The ends were cut back, 4 bases at V and 3 bases at J, with 14 bases in the middle. The chain's CDR3 is CASSPGRGINQPQHF. In DNA form, the CDR3 reads TGCGCCAGCAGCCCGGGTCGCGGGATCAATCAGCCCCAGCATTTT.

This clone was detected many times. Additional DNA sequences in this sample encode the identical CDR3. The V gene is TRBV30, the J gene TRBJ2-3; D may be TRBD1 (6 bases). The CDR3 runs 14 residues. V lost 0 bases and J 1 base, leaving 8 bases between the germline ends. The germline CDR1 and CDR2 sequences are GTSNPN and SVGIG (reference sequence). The CDR3 DNA sequence: TGTGCCTGGAGTGTACAGGGCGGCACAGATACGCAGTATTTT. It specifies CAWSVQGGTDTQYF.

In its sample, this clone was seen a few times. The chain is built from TRBV28 and TRBJ2-6; D ambiguous. CDR3 length equals 16 residues. From germline, CDR1 is MDHEN and CDR2 SYDVKM. With 6 bases removed from V and 1 base from J, the gap between germline ends came to 13 bases. The CDR3 DNA follows: TGTGCCAGCAGCCCTGGAGAGGCGTCTGGGGCCAACGTCCTGACTTTC. Translation: CASSPGEASGANVLTF.

The V gene is TRBV5-1, the J gene TRBJ1-1; no clear D gene. Trimming pared 0 bases from V and 1 base from J, leaving 10 bases between. This CDR3 is 15 amino acids long. Germline V gene sequence: CDR1 SGHRS, CDR2 YFSETQ. The CDR3: CASSLGALGNTEAFF. The DNA of the CDR3 is TGCGCCAGCAGCTTGGGGGCCCTTGGGAACACTGAAGCTTTCTTT.

The chain joins TRBV29-1 to TRBJ1-5; a weak D match, TRBD1 (6 bases). V lost 6 bases and J lost 4, with 25 bases in between. This CDR3 contains 17 residues. Germline CDR1 and CDR2: SQVTM and ANQGSEA. CDR3 loop: CSVVAGGGDYRNQPQHF. For the CDR3, the DNA is TGCAGCGTCGTTGCCGGGGGCGGGGACTATCGGAATCAGCCCCAGCATTTT.

V is TRBV10-3 and J is TRBJ2-7, with 8 positions matching TRBD1. V trimming: 7 bases; J trimming: 5 bases; junction bases outside the gene matches: 4. Looked up from germline, CDR1 is ENHRY and CDR2 is SYGVKD. The CDR3 is made up of 12 amino acids. Here the CDR3 reads CAINQGADEQYF. For the CDR3, the DNA is TGTGCCATCAACCAGGGGGCTGACGAGCAGTACTTC.

Worth noting for this clone: A junction boundary mismatches the germline segment, possibly from a read error. This chain uses TRBV28 with TRBJ1-4; D uncertain. This CDR3 has 14 amino acids. Germline lookup yields CDR1 MDHEN and CDR2 SYDVKM. The CDR3 protein is CASSFAAPKEKLFF. The CDR3 nucleotides are TGTGCCAGCAGTTTCGCGGCACCTAAGGAAAAACTGTTTTTT.

The V and J genes are TRBV7-9 and TRBJ2-7, with 9 bases identical to TRBD1. This CDR3 contains 16 residues. J gave up 1 base and V 3 bases, and 7 bases lay outside the gene matches. CDR1 and CDR2 (germline): SEHNR, FQNEAQ (reference sequence). The CDR3 loop is CASSFALGQGSYEQYF. The CDR3 region has the DNA TGTGCCAGCAGCTTCGCGTTGGGACAGGGATCCTACGAGCAGTACTTC.

V and J are TRBV10-2 and TRBJ2-1, with 11 bases matching TRBD2. The ends lost 10 bases at V and 10 bases at J; junction bases unmatched: 12. This CDR3 spans 14 amino acids. Germline V CDR1 and CDR2: WSHSY, SAAADI. CDR3 protein: CATFRSGGALEQFF. The CDR3, as DNA: TGCGCCACCTTTCGTAGCGGGGGGGCCTTAGAGCAGTTCTTC.